This T cell receptor beta chain was sequenced during a study of cytomegalovirus exposure and HLA in healthy donors. The study ran its PCR with 60 Vbeta and 13 Jbeta primers. Sequenced by immunoSEQ multiplex PCR; TCRdb stores in-frame clones only, minus some. The sample lists more than 100,000 clones; 80% were seen once. The CDR3 length is 15 residues. Germline CDR1 LNHNV, CDR2 YYDKDF (reference sequence). Trimming left V 1 base short and J 2 bases short, with 9 bases between. As regards this clone: No antigen is known for it.

Study results and limitations: Clonal expansion was found to be greater in HLA-associated TCR beta chains than in equally common others in a later analysis. For most TCR sequences rarity was the rule, although some public TCRs occurred in many donors. A later analysis found common viral pathogens apparently linked to several of the most significant clusters.

This TCR was sampled from a man aged 40-55 years in good health and CMV-seronegative. The chain couples TRBV15 to TRBJ1-3; weak D call: TRBD1 (6 bases). The sample was PBMCs. The CDR3 is CATSRGQGTGNTIYF. In nucleotides, the CDR3 is TGTGCCACCAGCAGAGGGCAGGGGACTGGAAACACCATATATTTT.